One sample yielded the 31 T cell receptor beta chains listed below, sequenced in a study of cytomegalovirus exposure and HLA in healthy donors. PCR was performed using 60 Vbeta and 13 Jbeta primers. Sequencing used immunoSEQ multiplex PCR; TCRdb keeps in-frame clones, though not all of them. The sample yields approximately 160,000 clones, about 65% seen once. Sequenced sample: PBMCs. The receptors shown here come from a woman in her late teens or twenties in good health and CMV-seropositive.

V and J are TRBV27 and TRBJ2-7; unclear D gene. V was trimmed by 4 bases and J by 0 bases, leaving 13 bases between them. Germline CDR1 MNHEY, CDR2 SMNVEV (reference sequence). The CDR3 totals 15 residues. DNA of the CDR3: TGTGCCAGCAGTTCCCGCGATCCACTCTCCTACGAGCAGTACTTC. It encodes CASSSRDPLSYEQYF.

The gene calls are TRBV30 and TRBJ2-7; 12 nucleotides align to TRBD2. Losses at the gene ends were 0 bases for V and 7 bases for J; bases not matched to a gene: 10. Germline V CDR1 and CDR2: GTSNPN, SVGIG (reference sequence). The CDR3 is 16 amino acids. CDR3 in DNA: TGTGCCTGGAGTGTACGAAGGACTAGCGGGGAGAGGGAGCAGTACTTC. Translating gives CAWSVRRTSGEREQYF.

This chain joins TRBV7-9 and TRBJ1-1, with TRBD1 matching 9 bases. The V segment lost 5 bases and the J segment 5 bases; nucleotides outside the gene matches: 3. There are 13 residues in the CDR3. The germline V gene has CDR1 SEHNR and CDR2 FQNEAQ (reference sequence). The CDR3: CASSRQGETEAFF. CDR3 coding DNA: TGTGCCAGCAGCCGACAGGGGGAAACTGAAGCTTTCTTT.

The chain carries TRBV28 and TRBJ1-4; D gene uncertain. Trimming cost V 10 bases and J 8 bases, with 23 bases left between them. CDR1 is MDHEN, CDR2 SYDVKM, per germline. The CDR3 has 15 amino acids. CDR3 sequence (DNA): TGTGCCACAGAGACCGCGTTGGGAGTCGGAGAAAAACTGTTTTTT. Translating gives CATETALGVGEKLFF.

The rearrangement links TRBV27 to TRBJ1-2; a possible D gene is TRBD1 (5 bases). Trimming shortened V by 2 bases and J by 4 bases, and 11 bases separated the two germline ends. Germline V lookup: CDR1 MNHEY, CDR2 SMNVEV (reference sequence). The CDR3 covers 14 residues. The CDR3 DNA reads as TGTGCCAGCAGTTTACGCACAGGCTCCTATGGCTACACCTTC. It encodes CASSLRTGSYGYTF.

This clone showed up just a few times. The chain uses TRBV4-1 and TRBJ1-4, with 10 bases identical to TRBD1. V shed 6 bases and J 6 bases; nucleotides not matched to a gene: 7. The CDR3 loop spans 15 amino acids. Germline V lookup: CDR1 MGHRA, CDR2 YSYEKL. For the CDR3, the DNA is TGCGCCAGCAGAGGTACCGGGACAGGGGATGAAAAACTGTTTTTT. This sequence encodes CASRGTGTGDEKLFF.

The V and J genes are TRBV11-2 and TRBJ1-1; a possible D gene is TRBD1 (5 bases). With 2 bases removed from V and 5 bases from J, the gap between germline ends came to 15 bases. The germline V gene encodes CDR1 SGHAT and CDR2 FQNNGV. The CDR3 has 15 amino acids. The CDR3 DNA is TGTGCCAGCAGCTTAAAGGTGCGGGGGTGGACTGAAGCTTTCTTT. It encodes CASSLKVRGWTEAFF.

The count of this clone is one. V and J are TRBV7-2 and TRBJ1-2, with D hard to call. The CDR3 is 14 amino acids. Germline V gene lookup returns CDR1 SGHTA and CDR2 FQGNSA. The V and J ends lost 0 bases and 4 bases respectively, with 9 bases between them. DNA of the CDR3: TGTGCCAGCAGCTTAGCCCAGGACTCCTATGGCTACACCTTC. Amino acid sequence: CASSLAQDSYGYTF.

The CDR3 nucleotides read TGTGCCAGCAGCGGCCCAGGGACAGGGCTATCCAATGAGCAGTTCTTC. Residues: CASSGPGTGLSNEQFF. V usage is TRBV25-1 and J usage is TRBJ2-1; 9 bases align to TRBD1. CDR1 and CDR2 (germline): MGHDK, SYGVNS. The length of the CDR3 is 16 residues. J was trimmed by 6 bases and V by 6 bases; bases with no gene match: 12.

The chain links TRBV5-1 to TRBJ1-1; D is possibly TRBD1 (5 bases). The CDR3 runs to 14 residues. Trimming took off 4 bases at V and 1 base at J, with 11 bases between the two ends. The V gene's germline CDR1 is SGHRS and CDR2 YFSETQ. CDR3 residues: CASSPPGGNTEAFF. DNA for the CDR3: TGCGCCAGCAGCCCCCCGGGGGGGAACACTGAAGCTTTCTTT. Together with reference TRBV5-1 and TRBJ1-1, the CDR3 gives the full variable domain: KAGVTQTPRYLIKTRGQQVTLSCSPISGHRSVSWYQQTPGQGLQFLFEYFSETQRNKGNFPGRFSGRQFSNSRSEMNVSTLELGDSALYLCASSPPGGNTEAFFGQGTRLTVV.

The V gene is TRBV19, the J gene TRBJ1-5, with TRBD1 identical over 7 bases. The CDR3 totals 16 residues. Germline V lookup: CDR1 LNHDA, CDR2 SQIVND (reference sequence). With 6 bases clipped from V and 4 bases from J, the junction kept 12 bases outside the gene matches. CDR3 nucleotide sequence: TGTGCCAGTAGGCGACAGGGTCAGGTGGGTAATCAGCCCCAGCATTTT. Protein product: CASRRQGQVGNQPQHF.

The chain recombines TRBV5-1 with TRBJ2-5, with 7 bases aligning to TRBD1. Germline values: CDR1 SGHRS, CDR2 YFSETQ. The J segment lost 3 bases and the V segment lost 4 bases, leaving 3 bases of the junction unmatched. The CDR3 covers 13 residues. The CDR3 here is CASSRTGEETQYF. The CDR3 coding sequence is TGCGCCAGCAGCAGGACAGGCGAAGAGACCCAGTACTTC. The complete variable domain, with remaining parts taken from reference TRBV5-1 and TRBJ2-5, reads KAGVTQTPRYLIKTRGQQVTLSCSPISGHRSVSWYQQTPGQGLQFLFEYFSETQRNKGNFPGRFSGRQFSNSRSEMNVSTLELGDSALYLCASSRTGEETQYFGPGTRLLVL.

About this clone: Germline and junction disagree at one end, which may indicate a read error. CDR3 sequence: CASRLDFFTITEAFF. Here the CDR3 DNA reads TGCGCCAGCAGATTGGATTTCTTTACAATCACTGAAGCTTTCTTT. The chain employs TRBV5-1 and TRBJ1-1, with D unresolved. The germline gives CDR1 SGHRS, CDR2 YFSETQ. The length of the CDR3 is 15 residues.

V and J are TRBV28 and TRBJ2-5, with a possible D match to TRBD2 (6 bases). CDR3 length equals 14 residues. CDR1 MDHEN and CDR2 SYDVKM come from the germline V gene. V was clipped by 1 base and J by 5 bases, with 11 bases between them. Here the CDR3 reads CASSLSGEWETQYF. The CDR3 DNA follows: TGTGCCAGCAGTTTATCGGGAGAGTGGGAGACCCAGTACTTC.

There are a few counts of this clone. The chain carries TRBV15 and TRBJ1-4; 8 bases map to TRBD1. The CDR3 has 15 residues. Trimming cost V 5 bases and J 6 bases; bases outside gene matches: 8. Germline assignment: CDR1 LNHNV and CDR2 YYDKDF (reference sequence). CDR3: CATSVRGQGDEKLFF. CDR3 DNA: TGTGCCACCAGCGTCCGAGGACAGGGCGATGAAAAACTGTTTTTT.

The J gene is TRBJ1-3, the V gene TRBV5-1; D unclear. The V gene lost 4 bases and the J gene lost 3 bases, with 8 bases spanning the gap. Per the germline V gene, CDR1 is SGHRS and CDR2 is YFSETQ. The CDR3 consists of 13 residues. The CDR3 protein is CASSRVGGNTIYF. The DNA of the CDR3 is TGCGCCAGCAGCCGGGTGGGTGGAAACACCATATATTTT.

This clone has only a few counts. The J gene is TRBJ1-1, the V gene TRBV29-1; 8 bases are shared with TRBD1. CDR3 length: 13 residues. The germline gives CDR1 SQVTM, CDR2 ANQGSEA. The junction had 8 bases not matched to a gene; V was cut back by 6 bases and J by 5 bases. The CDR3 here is CSVTNQGATEAFF. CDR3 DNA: TGCAGCGTCACAAATCAGGGGGCGACTGAAGCTTTCTTT.

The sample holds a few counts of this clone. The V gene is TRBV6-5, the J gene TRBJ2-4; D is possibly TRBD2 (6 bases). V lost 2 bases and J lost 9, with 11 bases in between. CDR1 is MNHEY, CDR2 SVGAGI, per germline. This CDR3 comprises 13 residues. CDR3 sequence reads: CASSYAGRGIQYF. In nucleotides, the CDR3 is TGTGCCAGCAGTTACGCGGGGCGAGGCATTCAGTACTTC.

The CDR3 bases are TGTGCCAGCAGCTCCTTCCGCGAGCAGTACTTC. Encoded protein: CASSSFREQYF. The V and J genes are TRBV7-9 and TRBJ2-7; D gene unclear. V gave up 4 bases and J gave up 6 bases, with 7 bases separating them. Germline lookup yields CDR1 SEHNR and CDR2 FQNEAQ (reference sequence). The CDR3 is made up of 11 amino acids.

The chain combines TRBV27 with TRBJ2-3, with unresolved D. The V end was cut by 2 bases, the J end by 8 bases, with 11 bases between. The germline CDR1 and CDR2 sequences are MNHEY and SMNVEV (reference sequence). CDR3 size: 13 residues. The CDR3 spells CASSLGPLGTQYF. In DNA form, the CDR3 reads TGTGCCAGCAGTTTAGGGCCCCTCGGTACGCAGTATTTT.

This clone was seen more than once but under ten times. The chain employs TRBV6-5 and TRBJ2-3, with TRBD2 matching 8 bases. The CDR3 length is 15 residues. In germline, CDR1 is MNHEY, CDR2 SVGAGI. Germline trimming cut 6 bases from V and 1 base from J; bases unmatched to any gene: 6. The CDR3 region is CASRPSGGRTDTQYF. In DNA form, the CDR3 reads TGTGCCAGCAGACCAAGCGGGGGCCGCACAGATACGCAGTATTTT.

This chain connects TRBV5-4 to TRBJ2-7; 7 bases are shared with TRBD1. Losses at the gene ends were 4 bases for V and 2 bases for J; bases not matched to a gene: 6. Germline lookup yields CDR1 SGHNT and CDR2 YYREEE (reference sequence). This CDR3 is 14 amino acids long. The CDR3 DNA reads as TGTGCCAGCAGCCCCGGGACAGCCCCCTACGAGCAGTACTTC. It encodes CASSPGTAPYEQYF.

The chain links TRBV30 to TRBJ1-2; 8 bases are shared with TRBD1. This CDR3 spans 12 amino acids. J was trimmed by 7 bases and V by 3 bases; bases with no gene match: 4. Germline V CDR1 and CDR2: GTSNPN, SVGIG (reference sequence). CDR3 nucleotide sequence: TGTGCCTGGAGGAACACAGGGGGTGGCTACACCTTC. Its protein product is CAWRNTGGGYTF.

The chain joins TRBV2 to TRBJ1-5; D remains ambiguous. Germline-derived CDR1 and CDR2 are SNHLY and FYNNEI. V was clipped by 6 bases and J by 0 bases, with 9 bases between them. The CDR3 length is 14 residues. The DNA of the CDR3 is TGTGCCAGCAGACCGGGAGATAGCAATCAGCCCCAGCATTTT. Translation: CASRPGDSNQPQHF.

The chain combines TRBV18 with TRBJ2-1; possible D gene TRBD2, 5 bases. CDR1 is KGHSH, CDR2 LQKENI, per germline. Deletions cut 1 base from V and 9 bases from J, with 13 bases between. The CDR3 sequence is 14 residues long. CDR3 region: CASSPLVHEGEQFF. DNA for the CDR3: TGTGCCAGCTCACCACTAGTCCACGAGGGTGAGCAGTTCTTC.

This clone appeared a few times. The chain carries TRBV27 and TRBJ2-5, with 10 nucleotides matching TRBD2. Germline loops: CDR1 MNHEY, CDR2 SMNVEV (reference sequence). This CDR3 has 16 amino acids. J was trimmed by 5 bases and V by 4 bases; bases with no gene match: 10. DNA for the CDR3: TGTGCCAGCAGTTATTCGAGCGGGGGGGCCGGGGAGACCCAGTACTTC. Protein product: CASSYSSGGAGETQYF.

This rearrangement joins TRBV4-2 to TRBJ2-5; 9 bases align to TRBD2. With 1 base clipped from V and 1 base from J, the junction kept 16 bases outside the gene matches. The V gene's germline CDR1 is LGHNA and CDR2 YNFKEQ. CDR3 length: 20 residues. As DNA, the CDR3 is TGTGCCAGCAGCCAAGCCTTGGGCGGGGGGGCCGGTGGCGGCCAAGAGACCCAGTACTTC. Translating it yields CASSQALGGGAGGGQETQYF.

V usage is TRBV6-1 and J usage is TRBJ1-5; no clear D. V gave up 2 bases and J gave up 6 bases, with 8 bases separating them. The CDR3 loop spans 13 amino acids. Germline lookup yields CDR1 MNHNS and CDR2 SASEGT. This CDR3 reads CASSESPSQPQHF. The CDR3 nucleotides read TGTGCCAGCAGTGAATCCCCCAGTCAGCCCCAGCATTTT.

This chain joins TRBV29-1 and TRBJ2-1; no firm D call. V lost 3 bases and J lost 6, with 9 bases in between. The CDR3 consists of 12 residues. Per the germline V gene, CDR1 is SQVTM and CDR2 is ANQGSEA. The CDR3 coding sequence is TGCAGCGTTGAGTTTACCGGCAATGAGCAGTTCTTC. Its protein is CSVEFTGNEQFF.

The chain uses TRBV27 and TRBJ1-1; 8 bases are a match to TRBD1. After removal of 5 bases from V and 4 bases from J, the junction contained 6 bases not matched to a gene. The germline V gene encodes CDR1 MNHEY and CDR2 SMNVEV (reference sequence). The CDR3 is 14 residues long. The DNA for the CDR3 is TGTGCCAGCAGTCAGGACAGGGTGTCCACTGAAGCTTTCTTT. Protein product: CASSQDRVSTEAFF.

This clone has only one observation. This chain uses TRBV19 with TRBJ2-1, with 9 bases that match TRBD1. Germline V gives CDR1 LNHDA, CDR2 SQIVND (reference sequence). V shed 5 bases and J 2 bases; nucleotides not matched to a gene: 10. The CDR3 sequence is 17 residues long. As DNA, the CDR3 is TGTGCCAGTAGTCCAAAGCGGACAGGGGTTCCCTACAATGAGCAGTTCTTC. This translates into CASSPKRTGVPYNEQFF.